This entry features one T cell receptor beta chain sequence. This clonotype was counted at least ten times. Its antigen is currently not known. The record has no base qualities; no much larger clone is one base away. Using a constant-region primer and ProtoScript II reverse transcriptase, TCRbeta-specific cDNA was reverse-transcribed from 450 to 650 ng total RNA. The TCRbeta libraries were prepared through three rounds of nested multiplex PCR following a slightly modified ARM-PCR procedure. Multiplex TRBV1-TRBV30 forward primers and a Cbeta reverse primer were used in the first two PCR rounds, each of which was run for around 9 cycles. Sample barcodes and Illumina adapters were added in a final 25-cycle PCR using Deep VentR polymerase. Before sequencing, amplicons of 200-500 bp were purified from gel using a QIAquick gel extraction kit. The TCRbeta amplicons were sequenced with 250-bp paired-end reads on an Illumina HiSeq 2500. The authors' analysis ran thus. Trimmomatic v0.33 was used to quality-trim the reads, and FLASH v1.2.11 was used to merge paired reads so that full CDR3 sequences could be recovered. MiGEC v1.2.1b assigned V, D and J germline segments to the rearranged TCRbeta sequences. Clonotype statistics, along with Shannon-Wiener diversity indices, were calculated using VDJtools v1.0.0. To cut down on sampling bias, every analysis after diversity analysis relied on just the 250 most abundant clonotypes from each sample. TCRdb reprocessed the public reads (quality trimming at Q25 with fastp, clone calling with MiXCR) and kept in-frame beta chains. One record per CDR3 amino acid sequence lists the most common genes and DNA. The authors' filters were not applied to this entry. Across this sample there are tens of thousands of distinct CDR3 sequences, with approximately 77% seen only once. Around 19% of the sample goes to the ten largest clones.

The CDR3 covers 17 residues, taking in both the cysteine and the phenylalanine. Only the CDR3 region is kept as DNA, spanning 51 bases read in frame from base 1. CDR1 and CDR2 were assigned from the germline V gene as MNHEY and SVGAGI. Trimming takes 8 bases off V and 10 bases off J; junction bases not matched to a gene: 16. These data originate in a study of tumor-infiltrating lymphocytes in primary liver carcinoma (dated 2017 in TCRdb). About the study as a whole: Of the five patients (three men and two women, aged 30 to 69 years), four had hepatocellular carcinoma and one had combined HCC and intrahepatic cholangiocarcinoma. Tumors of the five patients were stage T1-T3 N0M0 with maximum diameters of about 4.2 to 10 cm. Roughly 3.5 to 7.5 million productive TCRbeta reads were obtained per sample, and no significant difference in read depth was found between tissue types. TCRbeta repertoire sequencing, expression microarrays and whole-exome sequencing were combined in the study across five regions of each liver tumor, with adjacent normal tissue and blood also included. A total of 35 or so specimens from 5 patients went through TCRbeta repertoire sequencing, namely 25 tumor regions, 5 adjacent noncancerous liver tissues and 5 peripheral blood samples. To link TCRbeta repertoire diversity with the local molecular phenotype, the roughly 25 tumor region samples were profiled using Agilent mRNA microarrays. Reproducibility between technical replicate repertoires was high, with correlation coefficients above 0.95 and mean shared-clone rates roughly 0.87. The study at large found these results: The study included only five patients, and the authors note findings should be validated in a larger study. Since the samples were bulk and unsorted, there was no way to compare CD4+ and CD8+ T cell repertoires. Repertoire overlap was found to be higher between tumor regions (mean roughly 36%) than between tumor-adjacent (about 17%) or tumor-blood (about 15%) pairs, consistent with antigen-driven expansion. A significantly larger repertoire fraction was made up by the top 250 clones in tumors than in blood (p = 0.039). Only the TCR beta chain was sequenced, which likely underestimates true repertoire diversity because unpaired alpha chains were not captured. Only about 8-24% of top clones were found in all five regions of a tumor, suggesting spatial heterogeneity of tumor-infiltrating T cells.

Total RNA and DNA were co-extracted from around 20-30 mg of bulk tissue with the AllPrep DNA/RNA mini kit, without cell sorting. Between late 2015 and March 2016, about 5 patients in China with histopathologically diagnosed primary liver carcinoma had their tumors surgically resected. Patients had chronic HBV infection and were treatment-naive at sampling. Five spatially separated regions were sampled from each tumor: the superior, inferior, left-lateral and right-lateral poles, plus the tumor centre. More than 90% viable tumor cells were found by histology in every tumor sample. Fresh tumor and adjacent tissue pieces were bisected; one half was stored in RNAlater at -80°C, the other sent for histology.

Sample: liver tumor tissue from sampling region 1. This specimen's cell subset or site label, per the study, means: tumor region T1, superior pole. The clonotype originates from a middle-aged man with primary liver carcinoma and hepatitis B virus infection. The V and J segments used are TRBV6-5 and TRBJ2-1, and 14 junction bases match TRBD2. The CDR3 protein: CASGWGLTSGRAREQFF. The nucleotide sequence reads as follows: TGTGCCAGCGGATGGGGGTTGACTAGCGGGAGGGCCCGCGAGCAGTTCTTC.